The T cell receptor beta chain under discussion was sequenced for a study of OX40 agonist ivuxolimab in advanced cancers. The CDR3 has 14 residues. V was clipped by 6 bases and J by 2 bases, with 14 bases between them. Germline V CDR1 and CDR2: SNHLY, FYNNEI. Clones were read by immunoSEQ multiplex PCR, and TCRdb kept only the in-frame ones, dropping some. The table lists about 81,000 clones, more than 70% of them singletons. The timepoints at which blood was sampled were baseline, cycle 4 day 1, and cycle 7 day 1. The chain carries TRBV2 and TRBJ2-7; the D gene is possibly TRBD1 (5 bases). The clonotype was recovered from an adult with an advanced solid tumor such as melanoma, head and neck, liver or kidney cancer. The starting material was CD4+ or CD8+ T cells sorted from blood, obtained in a trial of the OX40 agonist ivuxolimab. The CDR3 region is CASSSKGLTYEQYF. CDR3 coding DNA: TGTGCCAGCAGCAGTAAGGGGCTAACCTACGAGCAGTACTTC.